Given below is one T cell receptor (beta chain) in context. What it binds is not known. The junction differs from germline at one of its ends, possibly a read error. The data were obtained in a study of vaccination and CD4 T cells after COVID-19. Looking at the study overall: Overlapping peptides of the spike proteins of SARS-CoV-2, HCoV-NL63, HCoV-OC43 and HCoV-229E were used for cell stimulation.

There are 14 residues in the CDR3. Treatment meaning: roughly nine-day PBMC culture with coronavirus spike peptide pools or control peptides (ViraFEST assay). CD4+ T cells that came from the unexposed donor were collected before the COVID-19 pandemic (2011-2018). Once peptide pools had expanded antigen-specific T cells, ViraFEST sequenced TCRs. With around 9.2 ug/ml peptide pools and approximately 10 IU/ml IL-2, PBMCs were cultured at fewer than 2.5 million per well. Negative selection enriched CD4+ T cells from cultures at 9 to 11 days. Oncomine TCR Beta short-read sequencing was applied to DNA from cultured CD4+ T cells. TCRdb passed the PCR reads through MiXCR, listing each CDR3 protein once. This table holds 6,500 to 9,500 distinct CDR3 sequences, about half found once.

The V gene is TRBV12-3 or TRBV12-4, the J gene TRBJ2-3; D possibly uses TRBD1 or TRBD2 (6 bases each). The receptor comes from a human donor in good health. Material: CD4+ T cells from blood, cultured in vitro. CDR3 amino acids: CVSTIRGAGDTQYF. CDR3 bases: TGTGTCAGCACCATAAGGGGGGCGGGAGATACGCAGTATTTT.